This T cell receptor beta chain came from a study of CD8 T cells in ankylosing spondylitis. General study points: As for the disease-linked clones, they showed a CD8+ phenotype and occurred at relatively low frequencies in peripheral blood. Reportedly, matched ankylosing spondylitis synovial fluid was significantly enriched for disease-linked clones.

Libraries for TCR beta were made by quantitative 5'-RACE with molecular barcodes. MiXCR was run by TCRdb on the 5' RACE reads, yielding one entry per CDR3 protein. This sample has fewer than 200,000 distinct CDR3 sequences, with approximately 9.9% found just once. Germline lookup yields CDR1 SNHLY and CDR2 FYNNEI. V shed 5 bases, J shed 3 bases, and the junction held 11 bases outside the gene matches. The CDR3 contains 17 residues. Concerning this clonotype itself: Its cognate antigen is unknown.

This sequence originates from a female donor with ankylosing spondylitis or in good health (not recorded which). The sequenced sample consisted of blood, either unsorted or a sorted T cell fraction (not recorded which). The chain recombines TRBV2 with TRBJ1-5, with TRBD1 matching 9 bases. The CDR3 protein is CASSRSRGTGINQPQHF. In nucleotides, the CDR3 is TGTGCCAGCAGTCGAAGTCGAGGGACAGGGATCAATCAGCCCCAGCATTTT.